The clone carrying this TCR beta chain appeared once. This specimen comes from a study of blood T cell repertoires in COVID-19. Study-wide background: Some COVID-19 samples were acute and others convalescent; all came from the United States, Italy and Spain. Nucleic acid was either cDNA or gDNA, and it came from T cells, B-cell-depleted T cells, or PBMCs.

Authors' methods: How many nucleated cells were present was estimated from reference gene primer amplification. Measured with immunoSEQ multiplex PCR; TCRdb has only the in-frame clones, and not every one. Clone size and the V and J calls come from that table; the DNA yielded D and trimming. The sample has hundreds of thousands of clones, 83% seen once. Enrollment of patients from Seattle took place during active infection, with longitudinal follow-up. V lost 4 bases and J lost 5, with 15 bases in between. The CDR3 length is 14 residues. The V gene's germline CDR1 is SGHNT and CDR2 YYREEE (reference sequence).

The sequencing sample was made of peripheral blood. The receptor was isolated from a woman in her twenties or thirties with COVID-19, enrolled during active disease. The chain employs TRBV5-4 and TRBJ1-1, with TRBD1 as a possible D gene (6 bases). CDR3 sequence reads: CASSLKGGRTEAFF. CDR3 bases: TGTGCCAGCAGCCTTAAAGGGGGAAGGACTGAAGCTTTCTTT.